These T cell receptor beta chains were read from a single sample in a study of T cell repertoires in cytomegalovirus infection. MiXCR, applied by TCRdb to the reads, yields one record per CDR3 protein. The table shows nearly 550,000 distinct CDR3 sequences, with 16% occurring only once. Source material: CD8+ T cells from PBMCs. These receptors originate from a human donor in good health (CMV status not recorded). Some clones in this sample may be carry-over from other donors' samples. Each CDR3 is given with its conserved first and last residue. D genes are given only for firm matches. For some rows the clone size is stated as once, few or many, or as a class when expanded; others skip it.

TRBD2 | TRBJ2-3 | . | TRBV11-2 | TGTGCCAGCAGCTTGACTAGCGGGAGTCCGACCACAGATACGCAGTATTTT | CASSLTSGSPTTDTQYF
TRBD2 | TRBJ2-3 | few | TRBV10-3 | TGTGCCATCAGTGAGACCGGGACTAGCGGATGGGGGGATACGCAGTATTTT | CAISETGTSGWGDTQYF
TRBD2 | TRBJ2-3 | many | TRBV27 | TGTGCCAGCAGTTTCGGACTAGGGTTAGATACGCAGTATTTT | CASSFGLGLDTQYF
TRBD1 | TRBJ1-1 | many | TRBV7-8 | TGTGCCAGCAGCCAGATATGGACAGGGGAGGGTCCGAACACTGAAGCTTTCTTT | CASSQIWTGEGPNTEAFF
TRBD2 | TRBJ2-2 | . | TRBV30 | TGTGCCTGGATGAAGACTAGCGGGATCACCGGGGAGCTGTTTTTT | CAWMKTSGITGELFF
TRBD1 | TRBJ2-3 | . | TRBV7-7 | TGTGCCAGCAGCTTGGGGACAGGGGATACGCAGTATTTT | CASSLGTGDTQYF
TRBD1 | TRBJ2-5 | many | TRBV12-3/TRBV12-4 | TGTGCCAGCAGTTTAGTCCTAGGACAGGGGGCCCAAGAGACCCAGTACTTC | CASSLVLGQGAQETQYF
TRBD1 | TRBJ2-7 | many | TRBV6-1 | TGTGCCAGCAGGCTTACAGGGGGCCTCTCCTACGAGCAGTACTTC | CASRLTGGLSYEQYF
. | TRBJ2-5 | once | TRBV20-1 | TGCAGTGCTAGAGAGGTGATGTTTATGAACAGGCAAGAGACCCAGTACTTC | CSAREVMFMNRQETQYF
. | TRBJ2-6 | . | TRBV10-3 | TGTGCCATCAGTGAAGTATGGTTGTCTGGGGCCAACGTCCTGACTTTC | CAISEVWLSGANVLTF
. | TRBJ1-2 | few | TRBV5-3 | TGTGCCAGAAGCTTTGGGCAGAATACTAACTATGGCTACACCTTC | CARSFGQNTNYGYTF
TRBD1 | TRBJ2-4 | many | TRBV11-2 | TGTGCCAGCAGCTCTAAGACAGGGGGTCCGGACATTCAGTACTTC | CASSSKTGGPDIQYF
. | TRBJ2-7 | many | TRBV27 | TGTGCCAGCAGTTTATCGGCCCGACAGGCCTACGAGCAGTACTTC | CASSLSARQAYEQYF
. | TRBJ2-7 | . | TRBV12-3/TRBV12-4 | TGTGCCAGCAGTTTAGTGGATTCCGGAGAGCAGTACTTC | CASSLVDSGEQYF
. | TRBJ1-1 | . | TRBV4-1 | TGCGCCAGCAGCCAAGATCAGGGAACGGCTGAAGCTTTCTTT | CASSQDQGTAEAFF
. | TRBJ2-5 | many | TRBV7-9 | TGTGCCAGCAGCCCCGGGGCCAAAGAGACCCAGTACTTC | CASSPGAKETQYF
. | TRBJ2-7 | few | TRBV7-2 | TGTGCCAGCAGCCAGAGCGTGGTTGGAGCCTACGAGCAGTACTTC | CASSQSVVGAYEQYF
TRBD2 | TRBJ2-1 | many | TRBV6-2/TRBV6-3 | TGTGCCAGCAGTTACCCCCTAAACATATGGACTAGCGGGGGGGCTAGCTCCTACAATGAGCAGTTCTTC | CASSYPLNIWTSGGASSYNEQFF
TRBD2 | TRBJ2-3 | many | TRBV4-2 | TGTGCCAGCAGCCAATCCTGGACTAGCGGGAACCCCGATACGCAGTATTTT | CASSQSWTSGNPDTQYF
TRBD1 | TRBJ1-2 | . | TRBV30 | TGTGCCTGGACCCGGGACAGCCCGGTCGGGTACACCTTC | CAWTRDSPVGYTF
TRBD2 | TRBJ2-1 | many | TRBV7-6 | TGTGCCAGCAGCCCCGGGGTCCAGCGGGGATACAATGAGCAGTTCTTC | CASSPGVQRGYNEQFF
. | TRBJ1-5 | many | TRBV28 | TGTGCCAGCAGTTTGGACACCGAATATAGCAATCAGCCCCAGCATTTT | CASSLDTEYSNQPQHF
TRBD2 | TRBJ2-7 | few | TRBV15 | TGTGCCACCAGCGATGGACTAGCGGGCGAGCAGTACTTC | CATSDGLAGEQYF
. | TRBJ2-7 | . | TRBV27 | TGTGCCAGCAGTGGGGGTGGCTACGAGCAGTACTTC | CASSGGGYEQYF
. | TRBJ2-3 | few | TRBV24-1 | TGTGCCACCAGTGATTCCTTTACAGATACGCAGTATTTT | CATSDSFTDTQYF
. | TRBJ1-5 | many | TRBV10-2 | TGCGCCAGCAGTGAGTCTTTGGAAACAGGCGATCAGCCCCAGCATTTT | CASSESLETGDQPQHF
. | TRBJ2-5 | many | TRBV6-5 | TGTGCCAGCAGTTCCCTCGGTGAAGCCATGCAAGAGACCCAGTACTTC | CASSSLGEAMQETQYF
. | TRBJ1-2 | few | TRBV14 | TGTGCCAGCAGCCAAGATCATACTGTAGGGGTATGGGGCTACACCTTC | CASSQDHTVGVWGYTF